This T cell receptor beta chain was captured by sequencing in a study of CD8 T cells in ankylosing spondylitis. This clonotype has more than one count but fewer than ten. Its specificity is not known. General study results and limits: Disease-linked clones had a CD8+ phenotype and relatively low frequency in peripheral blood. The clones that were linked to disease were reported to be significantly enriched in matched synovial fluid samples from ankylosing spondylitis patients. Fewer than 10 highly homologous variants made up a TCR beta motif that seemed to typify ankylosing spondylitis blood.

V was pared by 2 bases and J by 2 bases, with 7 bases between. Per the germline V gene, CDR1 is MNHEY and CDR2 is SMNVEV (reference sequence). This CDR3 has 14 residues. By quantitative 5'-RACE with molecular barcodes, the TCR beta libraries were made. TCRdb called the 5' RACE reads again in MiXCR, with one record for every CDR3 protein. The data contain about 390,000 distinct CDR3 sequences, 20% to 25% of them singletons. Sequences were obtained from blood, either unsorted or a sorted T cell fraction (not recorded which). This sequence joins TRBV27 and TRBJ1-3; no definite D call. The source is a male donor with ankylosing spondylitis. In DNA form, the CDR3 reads TGTGCCAGCAGTTTAAATTCCGCTGGAAACACCATATATTTT. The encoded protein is CASSLNSAGNTIYF.